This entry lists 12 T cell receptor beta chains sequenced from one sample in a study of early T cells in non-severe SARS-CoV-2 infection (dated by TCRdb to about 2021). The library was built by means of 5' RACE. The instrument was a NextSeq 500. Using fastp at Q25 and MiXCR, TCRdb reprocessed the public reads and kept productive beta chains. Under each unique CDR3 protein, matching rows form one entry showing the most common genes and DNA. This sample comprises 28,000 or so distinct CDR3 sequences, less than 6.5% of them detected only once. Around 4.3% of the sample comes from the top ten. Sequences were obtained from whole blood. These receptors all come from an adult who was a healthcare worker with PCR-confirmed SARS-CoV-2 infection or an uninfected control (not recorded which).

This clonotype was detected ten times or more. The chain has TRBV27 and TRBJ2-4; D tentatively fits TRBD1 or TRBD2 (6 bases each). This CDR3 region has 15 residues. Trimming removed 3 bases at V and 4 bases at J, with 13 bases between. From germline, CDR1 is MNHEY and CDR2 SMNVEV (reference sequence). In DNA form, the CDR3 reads TGTGCCAGCAGTTTTAGGGGGGCAGGGAAAAACATTCAGTACTTC. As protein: CASSFRGAGKNIQYF.

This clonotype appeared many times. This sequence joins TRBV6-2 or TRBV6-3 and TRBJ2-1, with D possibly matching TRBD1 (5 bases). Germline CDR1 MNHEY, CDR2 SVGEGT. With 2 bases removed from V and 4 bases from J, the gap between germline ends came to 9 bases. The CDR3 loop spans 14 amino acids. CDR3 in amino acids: CASSYRGGYNEQFF. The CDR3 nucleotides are TGTGCCAGCAGTTACAGGGGTGGTTACAATGAGCAGTTCTTC.

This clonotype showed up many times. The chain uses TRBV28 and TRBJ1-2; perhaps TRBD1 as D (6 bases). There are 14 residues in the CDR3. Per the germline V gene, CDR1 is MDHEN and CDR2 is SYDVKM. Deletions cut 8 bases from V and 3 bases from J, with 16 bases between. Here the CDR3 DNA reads TGTGCCAGCTTATACATGGGGGGCGACTATGGCTACACCTTC. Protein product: CASLYMGGDYGYTF.

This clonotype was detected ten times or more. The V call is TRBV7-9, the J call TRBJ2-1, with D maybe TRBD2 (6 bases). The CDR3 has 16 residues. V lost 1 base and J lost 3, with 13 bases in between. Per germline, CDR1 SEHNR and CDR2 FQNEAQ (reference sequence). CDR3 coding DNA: TGTGCCAGCAGCTTAGGGTCACCGGGAGACTACAATGAGCAGTTCTTC. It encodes CASSLGSPGDYNEQFF.

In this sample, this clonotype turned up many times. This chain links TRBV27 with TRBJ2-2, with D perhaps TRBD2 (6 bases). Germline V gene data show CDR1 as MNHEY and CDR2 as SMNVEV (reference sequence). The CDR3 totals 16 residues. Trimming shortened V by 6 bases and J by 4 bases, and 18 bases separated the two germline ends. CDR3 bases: TGTGCCAGCAGCCTTAGCGGACCGCCGTTCACCGGGGAGCTGTTTTTT. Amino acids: CASSLSGPPFTGELFF.

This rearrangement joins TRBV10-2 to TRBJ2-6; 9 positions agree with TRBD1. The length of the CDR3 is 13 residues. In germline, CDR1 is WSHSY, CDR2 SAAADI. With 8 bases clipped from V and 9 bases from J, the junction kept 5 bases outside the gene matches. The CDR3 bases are TGCGCCAGCGGGGGACAGGGAATCAACGTCCTGACTTTC. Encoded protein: CASGGQGINVLTF.

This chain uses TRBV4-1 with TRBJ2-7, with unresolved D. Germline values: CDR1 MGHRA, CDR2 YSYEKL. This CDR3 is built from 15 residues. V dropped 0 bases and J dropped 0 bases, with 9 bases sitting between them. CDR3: CASSQDETSSYEQYF. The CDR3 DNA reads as TGCGCCAGCAGCCAAGACGAAACCAGCTCCTACGAGCAGTACTTC.

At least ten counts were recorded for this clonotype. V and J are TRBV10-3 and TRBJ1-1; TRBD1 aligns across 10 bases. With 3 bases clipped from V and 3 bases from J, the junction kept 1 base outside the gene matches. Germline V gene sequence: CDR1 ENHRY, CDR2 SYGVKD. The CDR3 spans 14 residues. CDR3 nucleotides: TGTGCCATCAGTGACGGACAGGGGGACACTGAAGCTTTCTTT. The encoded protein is CAISDGQGDTEAFF.

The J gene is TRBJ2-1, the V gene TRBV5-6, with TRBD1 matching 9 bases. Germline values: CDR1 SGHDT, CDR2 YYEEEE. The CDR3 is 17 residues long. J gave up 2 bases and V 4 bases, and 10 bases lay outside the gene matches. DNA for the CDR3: TGTGCCAGCAGCCCCCTTTTAACAGGGGGCACCTACAATGAGCAGTTCTTC. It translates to CASSPLLTGGTYNEQFF.

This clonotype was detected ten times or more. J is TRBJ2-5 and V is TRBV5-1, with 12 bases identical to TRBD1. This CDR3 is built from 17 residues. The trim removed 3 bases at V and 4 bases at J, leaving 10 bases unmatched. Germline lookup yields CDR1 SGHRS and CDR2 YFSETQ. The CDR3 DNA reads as TGCGCCAGCAGCTCGATTGTGGGGACAGGGGGCCGAGAGACCCAGTACTTC. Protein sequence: CASSSIVGTGGRETQYF.

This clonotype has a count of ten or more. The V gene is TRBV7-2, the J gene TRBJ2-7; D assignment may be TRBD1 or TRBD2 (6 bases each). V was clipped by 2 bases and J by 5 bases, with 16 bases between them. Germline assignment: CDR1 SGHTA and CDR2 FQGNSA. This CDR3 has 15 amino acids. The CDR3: CASSLRGLGADEQYF. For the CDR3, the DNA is TGTGCCAGCAGCTTACGGGGGCTGGGAGCGGACGAGCAGTACTTC.

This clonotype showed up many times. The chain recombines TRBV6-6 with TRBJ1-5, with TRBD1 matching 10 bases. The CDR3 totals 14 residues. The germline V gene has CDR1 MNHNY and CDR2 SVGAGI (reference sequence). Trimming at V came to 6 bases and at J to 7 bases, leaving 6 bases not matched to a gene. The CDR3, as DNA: TGTGCCAGCAGGATCGGACAGGGGGGACAGCCCCAGCATTTT. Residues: CASRIGQGGQPQHF.